This T cell receptor beta chain was captured in a study of human T cells and chemical hapten exposure. Study summary: 2% DPC applied to an approximately 2 cm by approximately 2 cm arm area sensitized donors. Patch testing was performed with 0.01% DPC on the upper back, with reading at 6 days.

The time point here: patch test 2, 6 weeks after DPC sensitization. Specified treatment: therapeutic diphenylcyclopropenone sensitization with weekly scalp DPC. The junction had 4 bases not matched to a gene; V was cut back by 4 bases and J by 7 bases. CDR3 length equals 13 residues. Germline lookup yields CDR1 SGHTA and CDR2 FQGNSA. This clonotype was detected ten times or more. MiXCR was run by TCRdb on the RACE reads, yielding one entry per CDR3 protein. The sample holds just over 40,000 distinct CDR3 sequences, about 3.5% seen once. The TCR sequence derives from a man aged 35 to 55 with alopecia areata. Some clones in this sample may be carry-over from other donors' samples. The input for sequencing was whole blood, taken in connection with sensitization to the hapten diphenylcyclopropenone (DPC). This chain links TRBV7-2 with TRBJ1-5; 7 bases align to TRBD1. The CDR3 nucleotides are TGTGCCAGCAGCTCTGACAGGGAACAGCCCCAGCATTTT. Translated, it gives CASSSDREQPQHF.